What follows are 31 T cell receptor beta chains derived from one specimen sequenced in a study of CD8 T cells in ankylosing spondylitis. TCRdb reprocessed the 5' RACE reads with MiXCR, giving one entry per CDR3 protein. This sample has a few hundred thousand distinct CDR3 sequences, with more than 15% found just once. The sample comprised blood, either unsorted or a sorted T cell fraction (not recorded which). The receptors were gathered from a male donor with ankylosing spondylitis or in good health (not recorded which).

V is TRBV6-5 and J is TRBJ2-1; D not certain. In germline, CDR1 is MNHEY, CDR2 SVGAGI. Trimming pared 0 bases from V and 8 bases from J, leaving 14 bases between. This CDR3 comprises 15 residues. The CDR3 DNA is TGTGCCAGCAGTTACTCGGGAAGGGTTTTTGATGAGCAGTTCTTC. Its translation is CASSYSGRVFDEQFF.

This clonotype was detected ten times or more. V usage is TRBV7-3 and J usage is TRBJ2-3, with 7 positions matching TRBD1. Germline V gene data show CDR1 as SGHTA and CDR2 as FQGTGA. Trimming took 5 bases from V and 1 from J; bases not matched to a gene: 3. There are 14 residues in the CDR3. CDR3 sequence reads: CASSQGGRTDTQYF. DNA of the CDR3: TGTGCCAGCAGCCAAGGGGGCCGCACAGATACGCAGTATTTT.

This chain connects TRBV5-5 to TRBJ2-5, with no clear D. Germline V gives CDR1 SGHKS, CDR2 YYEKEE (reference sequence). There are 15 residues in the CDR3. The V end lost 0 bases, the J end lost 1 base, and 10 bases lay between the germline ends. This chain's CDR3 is CASSLVVGSQETQYF. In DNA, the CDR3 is TGTGCCAGCAGCTTGGTGGTCGGGTCCCAAGAGACCCAGTACTTC.

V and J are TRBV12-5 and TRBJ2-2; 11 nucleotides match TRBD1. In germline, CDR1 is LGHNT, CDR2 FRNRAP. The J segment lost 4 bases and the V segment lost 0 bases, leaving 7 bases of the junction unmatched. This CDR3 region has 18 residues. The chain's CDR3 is CASGLVQGQGGITGELFF. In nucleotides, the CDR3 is TGTGCTAGTGGTTTGGTACAGGGACAGGGGGGTATCACCGGGGAGCTGTTTTTT.

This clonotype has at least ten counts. The CDR3 sequence is CSVAEASRQYF. As DNA, the CDR3 is TGCAGCGTCGCTGAGGCTAGCCGGCAGTATTTT. The J gene is TRBJ2-3, the V gene TRBV29-1; D is perhaps TRBD2 (5 bases). The CDR3 spans 11 residues. Trimming removed 6 bases from V and 11 bases from J, with 15 bases in between. The germline V gene encodes CDR1 SQVTM and CDR2 ANQGSEA.

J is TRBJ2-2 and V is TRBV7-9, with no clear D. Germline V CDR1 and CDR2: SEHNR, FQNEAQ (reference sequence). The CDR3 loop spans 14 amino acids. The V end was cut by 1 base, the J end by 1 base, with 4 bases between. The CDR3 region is CASSLEENTGELFF. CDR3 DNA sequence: TGTGCCAGCAGCTTAGAGGAGAACACCGGGGAGCTGTTTTTT.

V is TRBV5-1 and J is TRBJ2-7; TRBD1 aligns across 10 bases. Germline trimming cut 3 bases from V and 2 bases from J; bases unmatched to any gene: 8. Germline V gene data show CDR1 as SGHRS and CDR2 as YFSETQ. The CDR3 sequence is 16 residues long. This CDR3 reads CASSSAGQGIPYEQYF. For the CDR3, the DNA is TGCGCCAGCAGCTCGGCGGGACAGGGGATTCCCTACGAGCAGTACTTC.

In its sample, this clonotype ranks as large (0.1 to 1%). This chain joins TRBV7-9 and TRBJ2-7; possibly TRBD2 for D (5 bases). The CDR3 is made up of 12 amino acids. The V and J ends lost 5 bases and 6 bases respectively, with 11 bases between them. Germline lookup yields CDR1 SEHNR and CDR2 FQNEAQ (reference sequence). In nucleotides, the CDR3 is TGTGCCAGCAGCCCACTAGGAGCCGAGCAGTACTTC. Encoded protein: CASSPLGAEQYF.

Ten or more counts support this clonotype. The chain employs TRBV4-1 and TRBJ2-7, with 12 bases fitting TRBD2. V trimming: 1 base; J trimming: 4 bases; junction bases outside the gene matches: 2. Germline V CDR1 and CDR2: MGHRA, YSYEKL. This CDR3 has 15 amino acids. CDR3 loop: CASSQGLAGVYEQYF. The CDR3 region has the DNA TGCGCCAGCAGCCAAGGACTAGCGGGAGTTTACGAGCAGTACTTC.

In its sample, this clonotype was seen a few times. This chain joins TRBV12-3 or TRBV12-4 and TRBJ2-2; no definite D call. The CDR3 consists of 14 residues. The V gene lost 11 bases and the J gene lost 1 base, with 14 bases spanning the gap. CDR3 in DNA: TGTGCCGGAAAGACACTCGGGAACACCGGGGAGCTGTTTTTT. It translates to CAGKTLGNTGELFF.

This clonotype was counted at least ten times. The CDR3 sequence: CASSPIAGGSSYNEQFF. The CDR3, as DNA: TGTGCCAGCAGTCCTATAGCGGGAGGGAGCTCCTACAATGAGCAGTTCTTC. V and J are TRBV7-2 and TRBJ2-1; 11 nucleotides line up with TRBD2. Germline CDR1 SGHTA, CDR2 FQGNSA. The V gene end was trimmed by 6 bases and the J gene end by 0 bases; junction bases not matched to a gene: 7. The length of the CDR3 is 17 residues.

In nucleotides, the CDR3 is TGCAGCGTTGAAGATAGGCAGGCGGGAGAGACCCAGTACTTC. Its translation: CSVEDRQAGETQYF. This chain links TRBV29-1 with TRBJ2-5; weak D call: TRBD2 (5 bases). V lost 0 bases and J lost 4, with 12 bases in between. The CDR3 is 14 amino acids. Germline CDR1 SQVTM, CDR2 ANQGSEA. Complete variable domain (other parts from reference TRBV29-1 and TRBJ2-5): SAVISQKPSRDICQRGTSLTIQCQVDSQVTMMFWYRQQPGQSLTLIATANQGSEATYESGFVIDKFPISRPNLTFSTLTVSNMSPEDSSIYLCSVEDRQAGETQYFGPGTRLLVL.

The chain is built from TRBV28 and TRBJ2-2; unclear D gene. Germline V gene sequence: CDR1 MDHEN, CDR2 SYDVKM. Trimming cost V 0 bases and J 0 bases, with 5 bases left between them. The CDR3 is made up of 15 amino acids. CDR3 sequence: CASSLWAPNTGELFF. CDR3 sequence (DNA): TGTGCCAGCAGTTTATGGGCACCGAACACCGGGGAGCTGTTTTTT.

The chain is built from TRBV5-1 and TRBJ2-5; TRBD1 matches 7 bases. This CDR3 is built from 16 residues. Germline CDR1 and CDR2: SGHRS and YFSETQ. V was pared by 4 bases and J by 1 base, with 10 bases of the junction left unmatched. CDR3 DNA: TGCGCCAGCAGCCTGAGACTCGGGACAGTCCAAGAGACCCAGTACTTC. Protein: CASSLRLGTVQETQYF.

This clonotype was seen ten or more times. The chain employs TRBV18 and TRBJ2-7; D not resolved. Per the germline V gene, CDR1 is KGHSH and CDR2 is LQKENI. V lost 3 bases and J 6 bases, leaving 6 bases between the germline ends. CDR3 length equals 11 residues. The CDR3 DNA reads TGTGCCAGCTCACCCTACTCCGAGCAGTACTTC. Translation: CASSPYSEQYF.

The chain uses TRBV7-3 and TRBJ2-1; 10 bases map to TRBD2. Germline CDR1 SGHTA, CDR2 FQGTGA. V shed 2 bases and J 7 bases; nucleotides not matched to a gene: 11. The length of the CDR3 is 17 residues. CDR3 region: CASSLGPLAGANNEQFF. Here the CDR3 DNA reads TGTGCCAGCAGCTTAGGCCCTCTAGCGGGAGCTAATAATGAGCAGTTCTTC.

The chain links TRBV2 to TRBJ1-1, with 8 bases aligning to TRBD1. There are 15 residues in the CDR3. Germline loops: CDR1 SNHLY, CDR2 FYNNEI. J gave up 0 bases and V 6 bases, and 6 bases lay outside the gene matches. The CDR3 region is CASRDGQGLNTEAFF. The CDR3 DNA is TGTGCCAGCAGGGACGGACAGGGACTGAACACTGAAGCTTTCTTT.

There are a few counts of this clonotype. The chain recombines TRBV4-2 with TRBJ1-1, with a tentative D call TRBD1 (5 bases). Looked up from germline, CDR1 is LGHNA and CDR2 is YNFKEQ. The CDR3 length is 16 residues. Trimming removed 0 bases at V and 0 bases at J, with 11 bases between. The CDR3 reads CASSQELGVMNTEAFF. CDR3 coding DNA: TGTGCCAGCAGCCAAGAGCTGGGGGTAATGAACACTGAAGCTTTCTTT.

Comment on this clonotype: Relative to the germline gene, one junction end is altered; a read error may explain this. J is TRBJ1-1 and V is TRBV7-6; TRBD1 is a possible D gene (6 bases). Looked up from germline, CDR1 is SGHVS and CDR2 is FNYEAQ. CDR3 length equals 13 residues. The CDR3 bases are TGTGCCAGCAGCTTACCTGGGGGCACTGAAGCTTCCTTT. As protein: CASSLPGGTEASF.

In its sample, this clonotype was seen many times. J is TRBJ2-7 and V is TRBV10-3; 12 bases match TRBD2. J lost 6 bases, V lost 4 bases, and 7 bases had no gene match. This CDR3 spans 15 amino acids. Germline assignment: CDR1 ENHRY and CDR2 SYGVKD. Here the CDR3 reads CAISGTGTSGFEQYF. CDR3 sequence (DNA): TGTGCCATCAGTGGGACCGGGACTAGCGGGTTCGAGCAGTACTTC.

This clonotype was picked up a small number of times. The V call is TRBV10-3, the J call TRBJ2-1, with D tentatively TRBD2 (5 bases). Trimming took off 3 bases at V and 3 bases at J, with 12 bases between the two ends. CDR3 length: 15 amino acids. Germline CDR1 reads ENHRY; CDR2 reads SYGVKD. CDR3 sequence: CAISDVWESYNEQFF. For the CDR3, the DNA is TGTGCCATCAGTGATGTGTGGGAGAGCTACAATGAGCAGTTCTTC.

CDR3 amino acids: CSALLGLENIQYF. The CDR3 nucleotides are TGCAGTGCTTTACTGGGGCTGGAGAACATTCAGTACTTC. This chain joins TRBV20-1 and TRBJ2-4; tentatively, D is TRBD1 (5 bases). CDR3 size: 13 residues. Per germline, CDR1 DFQATT and CDR2 SNEGSKA (reference sequence). V was trimmed by 5 bases and J by 7 bases, leaving 15 bases between them.

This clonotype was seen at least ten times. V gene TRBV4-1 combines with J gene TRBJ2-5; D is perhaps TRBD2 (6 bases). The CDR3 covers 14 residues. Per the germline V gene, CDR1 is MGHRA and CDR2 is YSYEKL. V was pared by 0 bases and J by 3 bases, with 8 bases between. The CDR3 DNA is TGCGCCAGCAGCCAAGATACGGGGGAAGAGACCCAGTACTTC. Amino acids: CASSQDTGEETQYF.

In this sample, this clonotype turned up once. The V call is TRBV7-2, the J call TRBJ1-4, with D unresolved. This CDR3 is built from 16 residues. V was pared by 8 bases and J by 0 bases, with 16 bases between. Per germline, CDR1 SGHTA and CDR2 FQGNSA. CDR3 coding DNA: TGTGCCAGCTCGATAGGTAGTTTTTCAACTAATGAAAAACTGTTTTTT. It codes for CASSIGSFSTNEKLFF.

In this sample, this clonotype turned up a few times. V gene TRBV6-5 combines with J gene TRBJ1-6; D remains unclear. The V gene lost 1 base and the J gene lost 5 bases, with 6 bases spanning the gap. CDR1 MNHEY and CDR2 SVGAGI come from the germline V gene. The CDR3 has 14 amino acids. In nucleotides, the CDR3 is TGTGCCAGCAGTTACTTTTCGGATAATTCACCCCTCCACTTT. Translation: CASSYFSDNSPLHF.

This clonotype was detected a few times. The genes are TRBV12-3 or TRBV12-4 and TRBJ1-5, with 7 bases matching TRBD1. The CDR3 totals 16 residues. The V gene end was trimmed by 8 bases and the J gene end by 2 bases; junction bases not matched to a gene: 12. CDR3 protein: CASGETGYYGNQPQHF. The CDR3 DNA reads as TGTGCCAGCGGTGAGACAGGGTATTATGGCAATCAGCCCCAGCATTTT.

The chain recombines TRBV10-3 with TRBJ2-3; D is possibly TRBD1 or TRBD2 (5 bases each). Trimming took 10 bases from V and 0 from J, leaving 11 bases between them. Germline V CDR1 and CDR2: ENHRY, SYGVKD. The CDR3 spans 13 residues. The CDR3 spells CATRDGSTDTQYF. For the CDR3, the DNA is TGTGCCACCCGGGACGGGAGCACAGATACGCAGTATTTT.

The CDR3 nucleotides are TGTGCCAGCAGTGCCACCATGGGAGAAAGGACCTACGAGCAGTACTTC. Translating gives CASSATMGERTYEQYF. The gene calls are TRBV12-3 or TRBV12-4 and TRBJ2-7; D might be TRBD2 (5 bases). Trimming shortened V by 5 bases and J by 2 bases, and 19 bases separated the two germline ends. The CDR3 sequence is 16 residues long.

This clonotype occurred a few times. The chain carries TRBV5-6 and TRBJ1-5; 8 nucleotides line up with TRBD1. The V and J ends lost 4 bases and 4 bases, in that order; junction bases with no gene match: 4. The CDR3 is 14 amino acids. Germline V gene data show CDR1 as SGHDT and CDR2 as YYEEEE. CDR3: CASSPGQANQPQHF. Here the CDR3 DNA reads TGTGCCAGCAGCCCGGGACAGGCGAATCAGCCCCAGCATTTT.

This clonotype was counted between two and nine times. CDR3 in DNA: TGTGCCAGCAGCCCTATGGGACTAGCCCCCTACGAGCAGTACTTC. This codes for CASSPMGLAPYEQYF. The rearrangement joins TRBV7-9 to TRBJ2-7; 9 positions agree with TRBD2. The CDR3 contains 15 residues. Germline V gives CDR1 SEHNR, CDR2 FQNEAQ (reference sequence). Germline trimming cut 5 bases from V and 2 bases from J; bases unmatched to any gene: 7.

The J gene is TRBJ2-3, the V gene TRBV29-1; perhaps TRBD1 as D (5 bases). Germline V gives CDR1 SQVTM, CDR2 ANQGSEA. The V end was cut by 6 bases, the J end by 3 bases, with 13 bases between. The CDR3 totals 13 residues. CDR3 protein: CSVGLLPTDTQYF. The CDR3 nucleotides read TGCAGCGTGGGGCTTCTTCCGACAGATACGCAGTATTTT.